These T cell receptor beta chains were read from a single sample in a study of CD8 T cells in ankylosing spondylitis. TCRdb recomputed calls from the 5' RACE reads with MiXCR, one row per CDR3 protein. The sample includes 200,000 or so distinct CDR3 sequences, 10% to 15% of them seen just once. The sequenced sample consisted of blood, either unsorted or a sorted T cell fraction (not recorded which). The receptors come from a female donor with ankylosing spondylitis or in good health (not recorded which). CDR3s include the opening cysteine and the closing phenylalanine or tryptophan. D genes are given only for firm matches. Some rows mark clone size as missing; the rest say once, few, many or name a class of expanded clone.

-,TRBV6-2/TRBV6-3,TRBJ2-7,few,CASRTDLSYEQYF,TGTGCCAGCAGAACGGACCTTTCCTACGAGCAGTACTTC
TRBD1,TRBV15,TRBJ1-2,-,CATSRDPGQGKYGYTF,TGTGCCACCAGCAGAGATCCGGGACAGGGGAAATATGGCTACACCTTC
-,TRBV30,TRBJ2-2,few,CARGIGRDTGELFF,TGTGCCCGAGGAATAGGCCGAGACACCGGGGAGCTGTTTTTT
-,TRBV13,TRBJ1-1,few,CASSLRGRATNTEAFF,TGTGCCAGCAGCTTGAGAGGTCGGGCGACGAACACTGAAGCTTTCTTT
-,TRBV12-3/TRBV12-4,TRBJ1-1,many,CASSLAPRNEAFF,TGTGCCAGCAGTTTAGCCCCGCGCAATGAAGCTTTCTTT
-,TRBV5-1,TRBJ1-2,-,CASSFGQREGGYTF,TGCGCCAGCAGCTTTGGACAGCGGGAGGGTGGCTACACCTTC
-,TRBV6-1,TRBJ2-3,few,CASERGLMTDTQYF,TGTGCCAGCGAACGGGGCCTTATGACAGATACGCAGTATTTT
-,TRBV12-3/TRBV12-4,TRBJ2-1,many,CASSQSFSGNEQFF,TGTGCCAGCAGTCAAAGTTTTAGTGGTAATGAGCAGTTCTTC
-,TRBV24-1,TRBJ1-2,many,CATSDLKGNRGYTF,TGTGCCACCAGTGATTTGAAAGGAAATCGAGGCTACACCTTC
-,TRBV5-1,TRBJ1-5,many,CASSRDGQSNQPQHF,TGCGCCAGCAGCCGGGATGGCCAGAGCAATCAGCCCCAGCATTTT
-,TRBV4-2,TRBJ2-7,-,CASSPPETYEQYF,TGTGCCAGCTCGCCGCCTGAAACCTACGAGCAGTACTTC
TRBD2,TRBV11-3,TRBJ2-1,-,CASSLEGNGLAGQFF,TGTGCCAGCAGCTTAGAGGGTAACGGACTAGCGGGCCAGTTCTTC
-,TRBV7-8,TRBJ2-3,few,CASSRTASSDTQYF,TGTGCCAGCAGCCGTACAGCGAGTTCAGATACGCAGTATTTT
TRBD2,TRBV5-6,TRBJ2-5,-,CASSRGQTGGTQYF,TGTGCCAGCAGCCGTGGGCAGACGGGGGGGACCCAGTACTTC
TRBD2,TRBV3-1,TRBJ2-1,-,CASCGGGSGKSSYNEQFF,TGTGCCAGCTGTGGGGGAGGGAGCGGGAAGAGCTCCTACAATGAGCAGTTCTTC
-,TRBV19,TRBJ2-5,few,CASGSPGETQYF,TGTGCCAGCGGGAGTCCCGGAGAGACCCAGTACTTC
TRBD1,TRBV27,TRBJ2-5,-,CASSYVRTGETQYF,TGTGCCAGCAGTTACGTCCGGACAGGAGAGACCCAGTACTTC
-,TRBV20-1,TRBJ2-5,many,CSARVRGVQETQYF,TGCAGTGCTAGAGTCAGGGGGGTACAAGAGACCCAGTACTTC
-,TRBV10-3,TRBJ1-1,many,CAISESFLGANHREAFF,TGTGCCATCAGTGAGTCATTTCTTGGGGCGAACCACAGGGAAGCTTTCTTT
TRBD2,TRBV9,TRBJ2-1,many,CASSARDYAYNEQFF,TGTGCCAGCAGCGCCCGGGACTACGCTTACAATGAGCAGTTCTTC
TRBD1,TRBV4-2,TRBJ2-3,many,CASSQPGQASTDTQYF,TGTGCCAGCAGCCAGCCGGGACAGGCTAGCACAGATACGCAGTATTTT
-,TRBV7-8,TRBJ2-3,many,CASSPPFIGGMTDTQYF,TGTGCCAGCAGCCCCCCCTTCATCGGCGGGATGACAGATACGCAGTATTTT
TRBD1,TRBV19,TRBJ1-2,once,CASSIQGYYGYTF,TGTGCCAGTAGCATACAGGGGTACTATGGCTACACCTTC
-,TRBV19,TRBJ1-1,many,CASSVDIKRNTEAFF,TGTGCCAGTAGTGTCGACATTAAGAGGAACACTGAAGCTTTCTTT
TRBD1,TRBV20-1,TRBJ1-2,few,CSATSGQGAYGYTF,TGCAGTGCCACCTCCGGACAGGGGGCCTATGGCTACACCTTC
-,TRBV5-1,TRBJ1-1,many,CASSSPGRYTEAFF,TGCGCCAGCAGCTCACCCGGGCGGTACACTGAAGCTTTCTTT
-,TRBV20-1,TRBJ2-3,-,CSASGSGDTQYF,TGCAGTGCTAGCGGGAGTGGGGATACGCAGTATTTT
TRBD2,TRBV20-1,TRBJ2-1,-,CSADRPWAGGNEQFF,TGCAGTGCTGACCGGCCCTGGGCGGGAGGCAATGAGCAGTTCTTC
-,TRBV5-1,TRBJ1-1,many,CASSLVPLDTEAFF,TGCGCCAGCAGTTTAGTACCTCTGGACACTGAAGCTTTCTTT
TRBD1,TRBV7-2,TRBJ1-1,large,CASSLYPLDRDTEAFF,TGTGCCAGCAGCTTATATCCCCTCGACAGGGACACTGAAGCTTTCTTT
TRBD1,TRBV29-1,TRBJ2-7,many,CSVEEVGRQGAYEQYF,TGCAGCGTTGAAGAAGTAGGCCGACAGGGGGCCTACGAGCAGTACTTC
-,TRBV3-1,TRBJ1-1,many,CASSQRGRQAEAFF,TGTGCCAGCAGCCAGAGGGGCCGACAGGCCGAAGCTTTCTTT
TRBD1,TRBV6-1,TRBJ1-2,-,CAVLGTGRSGYPF,TGTGCCGTCCTAGGGACAGGGCGGAGTGGCTACCCCTTC
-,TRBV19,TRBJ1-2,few,CASSFDGAYGYTF,TGTGCCAGTAGTTTTGACGGAGCCTATGGCTACACCTTC
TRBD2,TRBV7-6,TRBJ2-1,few,CASSFYTAGGEQFF,TGTGCCAGCAGCTTCTATACGGCGGGAGGAGAGCAGTTCTTC
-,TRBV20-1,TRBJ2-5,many,CSARDGGFTETQYF,TGCAGTGCTAGAGATGGGGGCTTTACAGAGACCCAGTACTTC
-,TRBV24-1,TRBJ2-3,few,CATSDLGLDTQYF,TGTGCCACCAGTGATTTAGGTTTAGATACGCAGTATTTT
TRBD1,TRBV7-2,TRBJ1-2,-,CASSLQRTGLNYGYTF,TGTGCCAGCAGCTTGCAAAGGACAGGGCTTAACTATGGCTACACCTTC
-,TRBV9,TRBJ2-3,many,CASSVPNEDTQYF,TGTGCCAGCAGCGTCCCCAATGAAGATACGCAGTATTTT
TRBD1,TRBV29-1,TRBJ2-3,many,CSVIGQGTDTQYF,TGCAGCGTTATCGGACAGGGGACAGATACGCAGTATTTT
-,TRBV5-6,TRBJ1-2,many,CASSSLYGYTF,TGTGCCAGCAGTTCCCTCTATGGCTACACCTTC
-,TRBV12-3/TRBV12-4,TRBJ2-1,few,CASSWPMLRSYNEQFF,TGTGCCAGCAGTTGGCCTATGCTTCGCTCCTACAATGAGCAGTTCTTC
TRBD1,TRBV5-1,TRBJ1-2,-,CASSLGGTGDYGYTF,TGCGCCAGCAGCTTGGGGGGGACAGGGGATTATGGCTACACCTTC
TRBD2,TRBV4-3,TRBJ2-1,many,CASSQDRLAGPSNEQFF,TGCGCCAGCAGCCAAGATAGACTAGCGGGACCCTCTAATGAGCAGTTCTTC
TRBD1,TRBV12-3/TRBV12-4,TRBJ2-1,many,CASVTGGLYNEQFF,TGTGCCAGCGTTACAGGGGGCCTTTACAATGAGCAGTTCTTC
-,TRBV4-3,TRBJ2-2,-,CASSQVKPGYANTGELFF,TGCGCCAGCAGCCAAGTTAAACCGGGGTATGCGAACACCGGGGAGCTGTTTTTT